The T cell receptor (beta chain) under discussion was sequenced for a study of PD-1 blockade in classical Hodgkin lymphoma. Whole-study context: Patients were dosed intravenously with nivolumab at 3 mg/kg every 2 weeks. Study-wide results and limits: Still unresolved is the cause of the repertoire differences, which may be disease activity or prior therapy. Nivolumab starters within 1 year of ASCT were excluded.

Deletions cut 4 bases from V and 7 bases from J, with 11 bases between. The CDR3 runs 12 residues. Germline CDR1 GTSNPN, CDR2 SVGIG (reference sequence). Sequenced by immunoSEQ multiplex PCR; TCRdb stores in-frame clones only, minus some. Among 25,000 to 35,000 clones, about four fifths were seen once, and the ten largest hold roughly 0.6%. On this clone: The antigen is unknown.

This sample's time point: cycle 4 day 1 (C4D1), after more than five weeks of nivolumab. All patients experienced relapse after autologous stem cell transplantation, and brentuximab vedotin exposure was variable. Using magnetic negative selection, the CD4+ T cells were separated out of thawed PBMCs. This material consisted of CD4+ T cells from blood, taken before the fourth cycle of nivolumab. The chain carries TRBV30 and TRBJ2-1, with TRBD1 as a possible D gene (5 bases). This TCR came from a human donor with classical Hodgkin lymphoma. The CDR3 sequence is CAWTAGRNEQFF. DNA of the CDR3: TGTGCCTGGACGGCAGGGCGGAATGAGCAGTTCTTC.